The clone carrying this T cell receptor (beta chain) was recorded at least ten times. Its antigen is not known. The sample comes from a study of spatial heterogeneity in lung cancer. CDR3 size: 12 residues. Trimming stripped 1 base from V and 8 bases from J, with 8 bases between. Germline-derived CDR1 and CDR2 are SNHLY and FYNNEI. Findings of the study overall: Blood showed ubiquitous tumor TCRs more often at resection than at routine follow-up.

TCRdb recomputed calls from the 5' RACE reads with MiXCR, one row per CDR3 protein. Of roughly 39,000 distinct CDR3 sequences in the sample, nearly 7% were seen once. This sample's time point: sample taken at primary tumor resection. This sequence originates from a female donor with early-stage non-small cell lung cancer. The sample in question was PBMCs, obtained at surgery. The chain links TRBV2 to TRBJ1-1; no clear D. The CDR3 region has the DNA TGTGCCAGCAGTGAAGTTCGGGGAGAAGCTTTCTTT. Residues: CASSEVRGEAFF.